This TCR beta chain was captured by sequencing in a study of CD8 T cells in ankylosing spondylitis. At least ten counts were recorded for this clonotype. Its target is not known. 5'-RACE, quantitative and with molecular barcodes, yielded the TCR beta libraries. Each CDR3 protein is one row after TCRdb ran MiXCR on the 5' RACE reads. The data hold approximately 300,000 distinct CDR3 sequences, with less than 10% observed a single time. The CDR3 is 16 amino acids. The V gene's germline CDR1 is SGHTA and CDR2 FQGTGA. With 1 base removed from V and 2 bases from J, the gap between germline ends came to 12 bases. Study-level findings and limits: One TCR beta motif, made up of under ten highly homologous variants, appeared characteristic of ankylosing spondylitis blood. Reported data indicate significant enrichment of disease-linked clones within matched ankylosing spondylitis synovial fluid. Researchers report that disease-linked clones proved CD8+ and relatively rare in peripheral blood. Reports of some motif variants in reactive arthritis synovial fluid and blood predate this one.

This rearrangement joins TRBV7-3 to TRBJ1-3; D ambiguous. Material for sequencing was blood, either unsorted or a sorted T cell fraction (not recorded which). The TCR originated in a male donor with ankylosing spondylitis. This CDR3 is CASSLNPAGAGNTIYF. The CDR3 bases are TGTGCCAGCAGCTTAAATCCCGCCGGGGCTGGAAACACCATATATTTT.